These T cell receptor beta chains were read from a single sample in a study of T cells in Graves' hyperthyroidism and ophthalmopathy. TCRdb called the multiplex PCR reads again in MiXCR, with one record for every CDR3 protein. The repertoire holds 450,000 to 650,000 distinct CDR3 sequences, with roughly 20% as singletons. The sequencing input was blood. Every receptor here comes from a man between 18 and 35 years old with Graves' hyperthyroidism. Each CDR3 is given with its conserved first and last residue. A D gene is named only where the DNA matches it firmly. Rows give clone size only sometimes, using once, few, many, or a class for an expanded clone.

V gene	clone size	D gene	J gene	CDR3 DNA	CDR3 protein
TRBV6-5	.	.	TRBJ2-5	TGTGCCAGCAGTTCCCGCCGGGGTCCACAAGAGACCCAGTACTTC	CASSSRRGPQETQYF
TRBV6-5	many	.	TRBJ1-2	TGTGCCAGCAGGGCCGTCGACGGAGAGAACTATGGCTACACCTTC	CASRAVDGENYGYTF
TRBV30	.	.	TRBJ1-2	TGTGCCTGGAGTGTGACGACCGATGACTACACCTTC	CAWSVTTDDYTF
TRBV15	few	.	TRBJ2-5	TGTGCCACCAGCAGAGAGAACCCCGTAGGGACCCAGTACTTC	CATSRENPVGTQYF
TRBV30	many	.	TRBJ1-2	TGTGCCTGGACCATGGGCCCGAACTATGGCTACACCTTC	CAWTMGPNYGYTF
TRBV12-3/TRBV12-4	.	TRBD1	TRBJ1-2	TGTGCCAGCAGCCCTACCGGGACAGGGGATGGCTACACCTTC	CASSPTGTGDGYTF
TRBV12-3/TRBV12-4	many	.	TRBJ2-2	TGTGCCAGCAGGGGGGCCCCCAAGCAAGCGGTATCCGGGGAGCTGTTTTTT	CASRGAPKQAVSGELFF
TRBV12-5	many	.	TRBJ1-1	TGTGCTAGTGGTTTGGTAGGAACTGAAGCTTTCTTT	CASGLVGTEAFF
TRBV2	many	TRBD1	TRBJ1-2	TGTGCCAGCAGCGGACAGGGGCCTAGGGACTATGGCTACACCTTC	CASSGQGPRDYGYTF
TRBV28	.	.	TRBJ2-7	TGTGCCAGCAGTTTTAGGGGGGGGCCCAGGCCAAACGAGCAGTACTTC	CASSFRGGPRPNEQYF
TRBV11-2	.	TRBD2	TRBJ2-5	TGTGCCAGCAGCTCTAGCCCCGAACTAGCGGGGGGGTACTTC	CASSSSPELAGGYF
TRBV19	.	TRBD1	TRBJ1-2	TGTGCCAGTGGGGGACAGTTCTATGGCTACACCTTC	CASGGQFYGYTF
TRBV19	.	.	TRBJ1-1	TGTGCCAGTAGTATTTCACACCTGGACGGCACTGAAGCTTTCTTT	CASSISHLDGTEAFF
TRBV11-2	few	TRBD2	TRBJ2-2	TGTGCCAGCAGCTTAGATCTAGCGGGGGGCCCACTGGCCACCGGGGAGCTGTTTTTT	CASSLDLAGGPLATGELFF
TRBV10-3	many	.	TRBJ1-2	TGTGCCATCACCGCGGGCCGCGATGGCTACACCTTC	CAITAGRDGYTF
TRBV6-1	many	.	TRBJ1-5	TGTGCCAGCAAGCCTCCGGGACACAGCAATCAGCCCCAGCATTTT	CASKPPGHSNQPQHF
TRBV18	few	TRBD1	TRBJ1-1	TGTGCCAGCTCACCGGGCGTCAGGGGGCAGGCTGAAGCTTTCTTT	CASSPGVRGQAEAFF
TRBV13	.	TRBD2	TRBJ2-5	TGTGCCAGCAGCTTACCTTCCAATAGCGGGGGGCGCCAAGAGACCCAGTACTTC	CASSLPSNSGGRQETQYF
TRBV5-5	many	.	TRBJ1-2	TGTGCCAGCAGCTTTGTGGGGCAGGGACTCTATGGCTACACCTTC	CASSFVGQGLYGYTF
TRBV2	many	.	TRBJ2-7	TGTGCCAGCAGTGCCAGTCAGGGTGAAGGCGAGCAGTACTTC	CASSASQGEGEQYF
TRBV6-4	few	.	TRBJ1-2	TGTGCCAGCAGTTATACCGCCGGGGATGGCTACACCTTC	CASSYTAGDGYTF